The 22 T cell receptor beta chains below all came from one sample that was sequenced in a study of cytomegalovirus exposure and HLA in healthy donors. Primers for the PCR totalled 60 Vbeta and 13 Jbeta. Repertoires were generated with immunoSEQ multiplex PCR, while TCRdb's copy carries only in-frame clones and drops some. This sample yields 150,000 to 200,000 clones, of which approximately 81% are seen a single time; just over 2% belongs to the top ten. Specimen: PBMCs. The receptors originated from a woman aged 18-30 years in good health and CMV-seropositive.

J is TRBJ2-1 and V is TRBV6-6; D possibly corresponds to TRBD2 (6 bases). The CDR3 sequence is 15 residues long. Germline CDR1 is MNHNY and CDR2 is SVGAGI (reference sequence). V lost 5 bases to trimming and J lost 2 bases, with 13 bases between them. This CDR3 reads CASSPGTQTYNEQFF. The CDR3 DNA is TGTGCCAGCAGTCCCGGGACTCAAACCTACAATGAGCAGTTCTTC.

The CDR3 loop reads CASSLLTGANYGYTF. The DNA of the CDR3 is TGTGCCAGCAGCTTACTGACAGGGGCTAACTATGGCTACACCTTC. The chain couples TRBV5-4 to TRBJ1-2; 8 nucleotides agree with TRBD1. CDR1 and CDR2 from the germline V gene are SGHNT and YYREEE (reference sequence). The V segment lost 2 bases and the J segment 0 bases; nucleotides outside the gene matches: 3. CDR3 length: 15 amino acids.

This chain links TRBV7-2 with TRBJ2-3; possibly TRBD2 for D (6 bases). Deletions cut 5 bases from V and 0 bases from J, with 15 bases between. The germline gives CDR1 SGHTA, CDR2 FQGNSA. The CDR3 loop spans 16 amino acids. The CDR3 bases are TGTGCCAGCAGCCCGCGTTGGGCGGGGAGCACAGATACGCAGTATTTT. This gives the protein CASSPRWAGSTDTQYF.

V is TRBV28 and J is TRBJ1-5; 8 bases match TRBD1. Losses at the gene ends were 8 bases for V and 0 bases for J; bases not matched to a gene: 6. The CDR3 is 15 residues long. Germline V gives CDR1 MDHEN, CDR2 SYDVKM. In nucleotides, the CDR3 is TGTGCCAGCGCACAGGGGGACCTTAGCAATCAGCCCCAGCATTTT. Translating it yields CASAQGDLSNQPQHF. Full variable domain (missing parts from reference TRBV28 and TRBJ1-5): DVKVTQSSRYLVKRTGEKVFLECVQDMDHENMFWYRQDPGLGLRLIYFSYDVKMKEKGDIPEGYSVSREKKERFSLILESASTNQTSMYLCASAQGDLSNQPQHFGDGTRLSIL.

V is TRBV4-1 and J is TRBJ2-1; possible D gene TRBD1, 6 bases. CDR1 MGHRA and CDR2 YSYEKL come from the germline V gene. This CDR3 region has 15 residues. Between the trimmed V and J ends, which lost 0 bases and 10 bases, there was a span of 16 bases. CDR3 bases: TGCGCCAGCAGCCAAGATTCGAACTGGGGGCGAGAGCAGTTCTTC. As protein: CASSQDSNWGREQFF.

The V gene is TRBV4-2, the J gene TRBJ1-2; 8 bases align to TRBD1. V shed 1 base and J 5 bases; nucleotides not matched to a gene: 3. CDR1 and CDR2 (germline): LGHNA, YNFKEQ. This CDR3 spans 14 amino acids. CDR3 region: CASSQGDRQYGYTF. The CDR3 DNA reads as TGTGCCAGCAGCCAAGGGGACAGGCAGTATGGCTACACCTTC.

Here the CDR3 reads CASSWDNYNEQFF. The CDR3 DNA reads as TGTGCCAGCAGCTGGGACAACTACAATGAGCAGTTCTTC. The chain joins TRBV7-2 to TRBJ2-1; weak D call: TRBD1 (6 bases). Germline loops: CDR1 SGHTA, CDR2 FQGNSA. This CDR3 is built from 13 residues. With 4 bases removed from V and 3 bases from J, the gap between germline ends came to 7 bases.

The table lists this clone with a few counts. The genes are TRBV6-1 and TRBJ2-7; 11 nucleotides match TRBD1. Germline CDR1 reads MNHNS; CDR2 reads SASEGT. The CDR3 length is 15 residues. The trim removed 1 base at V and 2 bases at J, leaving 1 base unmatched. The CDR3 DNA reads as TGTGCCAGCAGTGAAGGGACAGGGGGCCCCTACGAGCAGTACTTC. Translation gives CASSEGTGGPYEQYF.

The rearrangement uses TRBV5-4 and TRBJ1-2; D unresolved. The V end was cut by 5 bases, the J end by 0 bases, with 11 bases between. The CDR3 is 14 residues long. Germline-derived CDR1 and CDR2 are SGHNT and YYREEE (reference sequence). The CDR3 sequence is CASRNLPANYGYTF. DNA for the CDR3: TGTGCCAGCAGAAATCTTCCCGCTAACTATGGCTACACCTTC.

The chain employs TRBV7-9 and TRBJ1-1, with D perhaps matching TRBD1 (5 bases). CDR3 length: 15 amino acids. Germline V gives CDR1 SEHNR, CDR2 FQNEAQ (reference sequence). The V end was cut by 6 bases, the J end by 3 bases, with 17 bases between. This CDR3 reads CASRLWGERDTEAFF. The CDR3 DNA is TGTGCCAGCAGGTTATGGGGGGAAAGGGACACTGAAGCTTTCTTT.

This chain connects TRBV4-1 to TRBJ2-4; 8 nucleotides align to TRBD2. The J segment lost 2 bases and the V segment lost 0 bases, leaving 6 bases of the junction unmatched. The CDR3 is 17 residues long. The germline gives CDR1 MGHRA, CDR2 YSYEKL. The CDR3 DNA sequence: TGCGCCAGCAGCCAAGAGTTCGGGGGGGCGACCAAAAACATTCAGTACTTC. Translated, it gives CASSQEFGGATKNIQYF.

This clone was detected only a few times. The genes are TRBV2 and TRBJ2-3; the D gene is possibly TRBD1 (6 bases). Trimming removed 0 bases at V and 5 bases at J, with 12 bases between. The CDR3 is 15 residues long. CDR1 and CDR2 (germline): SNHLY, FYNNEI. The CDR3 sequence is CASSEALQGRDTQYF. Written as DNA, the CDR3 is TGTGCCAGCAGTGAAGCGCTTCAGGGGAGAGATACGCAGTATTTT. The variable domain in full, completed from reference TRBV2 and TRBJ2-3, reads EPEVTQTPSHQVTQMGQEVILRCVPISNHLYFYWYRQILGQKVEFLVSFYNNEISEKSEIFDDQFSVERPDGSNFTLKIRSTKLEDSAMYFCASSEALQGRDTQYFGPGTRLTVL.

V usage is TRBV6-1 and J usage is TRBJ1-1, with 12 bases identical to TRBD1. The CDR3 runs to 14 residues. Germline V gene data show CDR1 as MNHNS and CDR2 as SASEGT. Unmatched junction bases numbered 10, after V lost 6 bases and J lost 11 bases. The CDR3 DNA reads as TGTGCCAGCAGGCCGGGACAGGGGGCGGGGGGCGCTTTCTTT. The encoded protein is CASRPGQGAGGAFF.

CDR3 residues: CASSEGQGGTGELFF. CDR3 in DNA: TGTGCCAGCAGTGAGGGGCAGGGCGGAACCGGGGAGCTGTTTTTT. This chain uses TRBV6-4 with TRBJ2-2; D might be TRBD1 (5 bases). The CDR3 is 15 amino acids. Germline assignment: CDR1 MRHNA and CDR2 SNTAGT. V lost 3 bases and J lost 5, with 13 bases in between.

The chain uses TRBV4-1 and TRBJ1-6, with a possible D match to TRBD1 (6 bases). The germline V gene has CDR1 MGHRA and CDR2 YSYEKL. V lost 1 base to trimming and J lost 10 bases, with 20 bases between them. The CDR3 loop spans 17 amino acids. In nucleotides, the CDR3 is TGCGCCAGCAGCCAAGGCGGGAGAGGCTCAGGGGACTCACCCCTCCACTTT. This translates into CASSQGGRGSGDSPLHF.

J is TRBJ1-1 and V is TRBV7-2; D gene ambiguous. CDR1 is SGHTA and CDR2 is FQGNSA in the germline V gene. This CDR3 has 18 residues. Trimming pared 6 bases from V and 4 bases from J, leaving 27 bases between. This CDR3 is CASSLHAGLDTSSTEAFF. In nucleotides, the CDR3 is TGTGCCAGCAGTCTACACGCGGGCCTAGACACTTCTAGCACTGAAGCTTTCTTT.

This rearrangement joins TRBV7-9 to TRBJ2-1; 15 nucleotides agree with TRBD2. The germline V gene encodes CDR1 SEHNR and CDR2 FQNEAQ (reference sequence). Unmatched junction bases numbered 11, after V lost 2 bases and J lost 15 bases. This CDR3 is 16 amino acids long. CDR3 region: CASSLFRTSGGVVPFF. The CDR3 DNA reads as TGTGCCAGCAGCTTATTCCGGACTAGCGGGGGGGTAGTTCCGTTCTTC.

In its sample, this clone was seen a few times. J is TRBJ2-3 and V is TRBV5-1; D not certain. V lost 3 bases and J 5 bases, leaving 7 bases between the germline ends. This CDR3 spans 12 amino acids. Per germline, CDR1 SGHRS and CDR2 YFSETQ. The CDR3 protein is CASSSARDTQYF. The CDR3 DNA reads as TGCGCCAGCAGCTCAGCTAGAGATACGCAGTATTTT.

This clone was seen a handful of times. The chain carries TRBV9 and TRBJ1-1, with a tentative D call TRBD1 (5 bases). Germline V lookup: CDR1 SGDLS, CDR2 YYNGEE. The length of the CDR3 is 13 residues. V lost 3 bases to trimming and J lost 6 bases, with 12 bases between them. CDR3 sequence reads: CASSGGSQAEAFF. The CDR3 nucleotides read TGTGCCAGCAGCGGGGGCAGTCAGGCTGAAGCTTTCTTT.

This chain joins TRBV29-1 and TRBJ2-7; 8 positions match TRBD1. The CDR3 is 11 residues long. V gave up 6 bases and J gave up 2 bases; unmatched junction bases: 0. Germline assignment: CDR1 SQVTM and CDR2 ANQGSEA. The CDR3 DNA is TGCAGCGTGACAGGGGCCTACGAGCAGTACTTC. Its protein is CSVTGAYEQYF.

The CDR3, as DNA: TGTGCCAGCAGCTTAGCGGCAGGGTGGCCCAATGAGCAGTTCTTC. This translates into CASSLAAGWPNEQFF. The chain has TRBV11-1 and TRBJ2-1, with D tentatively TRBD1 (5 bases). In germline, CDR1 is SGHAT, CDR2 FQDESV (reference sequence). This CDR3 is 15 amino acids long. Trimming removed 0 bases at V and 6 bases at J, with 12 bases between.

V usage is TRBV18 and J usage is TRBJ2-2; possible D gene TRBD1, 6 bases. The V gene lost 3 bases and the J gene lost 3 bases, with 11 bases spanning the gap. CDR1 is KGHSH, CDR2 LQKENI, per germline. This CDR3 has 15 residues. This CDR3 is CASSPNRVDTGELFF. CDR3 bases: TGTGCCAGCTCACCCAACAGGGTTGACACCGGGGAGCTGTTTTTT.